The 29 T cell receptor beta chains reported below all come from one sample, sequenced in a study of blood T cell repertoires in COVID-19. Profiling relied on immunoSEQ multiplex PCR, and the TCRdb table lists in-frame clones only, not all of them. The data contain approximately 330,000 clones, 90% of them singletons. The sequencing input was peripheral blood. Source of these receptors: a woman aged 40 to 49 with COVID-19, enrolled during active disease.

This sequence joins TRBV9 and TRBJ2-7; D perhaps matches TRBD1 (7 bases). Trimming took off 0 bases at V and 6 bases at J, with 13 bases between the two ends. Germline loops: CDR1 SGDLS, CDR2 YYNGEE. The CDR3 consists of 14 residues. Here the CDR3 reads CASSVGQGLGEQYF. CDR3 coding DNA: TGTGCCAGCAGCGTAGGACAGGGACTGGGCGAGCAGTACTTC.

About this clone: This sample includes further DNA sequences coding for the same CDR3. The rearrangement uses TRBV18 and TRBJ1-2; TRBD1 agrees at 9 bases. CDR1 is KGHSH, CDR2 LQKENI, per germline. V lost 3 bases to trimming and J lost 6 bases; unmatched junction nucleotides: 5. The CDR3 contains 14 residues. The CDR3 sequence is CASSPPGQGDGYTF. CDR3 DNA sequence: TGTGCCAGCTCACCTCCGGGACAGGGTGATGGCTACACCTTC. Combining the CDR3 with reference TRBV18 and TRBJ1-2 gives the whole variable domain NAGVMQNPRHLVRRRGQEARLRCSPMKGHSHVYWYRQLPEEGLKFMVYLQKENIIDESGMPKERFSAEFPKEGPSILRIQQVVRGDSAAYFCASSPPGQGDGYTFGSGTRLTVV.

Here the CDR3 reads CASSQGAGRQGAPSSGANVLTF. The CDR3 DNA reads TGTGCCAGCAGCCAAGGTGCTGGGCGGCAGGGCGCCCCTAGCTCTGGGGCCAACGTCCTGACTTTC. The chain carries TRBV3-1 (or the pseudogene TRBV3-2) and TRBJ2-6; the D gene is possibly TRBD1 (5 bases). Germline values: CDR1 LGHDT, CDR2 YNNKEL (reference sequence). The CDR3 has 22 residues. The ends were cut back, 1 base at V and 0 bases at J, with 25 bases in the middle.

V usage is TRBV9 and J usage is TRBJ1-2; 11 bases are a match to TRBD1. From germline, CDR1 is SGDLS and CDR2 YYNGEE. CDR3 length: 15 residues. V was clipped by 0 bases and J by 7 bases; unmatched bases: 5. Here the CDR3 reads CASSVDGGQGGGYTF. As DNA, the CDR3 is TGTGCCAGCAGCGTAGATGGGGGACAGGGGGGTGGCTACACCTTC.

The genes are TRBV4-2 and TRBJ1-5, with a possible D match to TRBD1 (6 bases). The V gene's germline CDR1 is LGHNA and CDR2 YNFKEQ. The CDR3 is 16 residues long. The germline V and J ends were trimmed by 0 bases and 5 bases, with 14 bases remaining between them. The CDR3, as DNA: TGTGCCAGCAGCCAAGATCCCCCAGGGGCTGATCAGCCCCAGCATTTT. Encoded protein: CASSQDPPGADQPQHF.

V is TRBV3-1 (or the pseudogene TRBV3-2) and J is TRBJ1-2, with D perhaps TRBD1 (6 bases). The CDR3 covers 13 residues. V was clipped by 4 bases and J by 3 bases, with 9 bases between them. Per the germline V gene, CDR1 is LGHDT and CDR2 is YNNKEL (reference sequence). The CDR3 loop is CASSRTDDYGYTF. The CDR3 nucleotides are TGTGCCAGCAGCCGGACAGACGACTATGGCTACACCTTC.

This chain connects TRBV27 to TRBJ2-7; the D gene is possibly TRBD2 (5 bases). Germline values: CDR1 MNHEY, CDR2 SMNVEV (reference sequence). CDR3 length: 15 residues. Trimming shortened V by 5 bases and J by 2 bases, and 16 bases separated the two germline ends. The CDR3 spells CASSRLFGETYEQYF. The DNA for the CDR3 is TGTGCCAGCAGTCGCCTCTTCGGGGAGACCTACGAGCAGTACTTC.

CDR3 nucleotide sequence: TGTGCTAGTGGTTTGGTACCCAGGGAGCAGTTCTTC. It is translated as CASGLVPREQFF. The V call is TRBV12-5, the J call TRBJ2-1; D unclear. V lost 0 bases to trimming and J lost 10 bases, with 7 bases between them. This CDR3 spans 12 amino acids. Germline values: CDR1 LGHNT, CDR2 FRNRAP. Based on the CDR3 plus reference TRBV12-5 and TRBJ2-1, the full variable domain is DARVTQTPRHKVTEMGQEVTMRCQPILGHNTVFWYRQTMMQGLELLAYFRNRAPLDDSGMPKDRFSAEMPDATLATLKIQPSEPRDSAVYFCASGLVPREQFFGPGTRLTVL.

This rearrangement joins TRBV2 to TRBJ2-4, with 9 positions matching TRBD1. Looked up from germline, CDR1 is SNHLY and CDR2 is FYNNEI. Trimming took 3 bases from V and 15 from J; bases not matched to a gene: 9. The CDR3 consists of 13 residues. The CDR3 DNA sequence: TGTGCCAGCAGTGACCGGGACAGGGTAAAGTGGTACTTC. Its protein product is CASSDRDRVKWYF. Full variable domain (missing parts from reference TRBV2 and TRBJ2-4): EPEVTQTPSHQVTQMGQEVILRCVPISNHLYFYWYRQILGQKVEFLVSFYNNEISEKSEIFDDQFSVERPDGSNFTLKIRSTKLEDSAMYFCASSDRDRVKWYFGAGTRLSVL.

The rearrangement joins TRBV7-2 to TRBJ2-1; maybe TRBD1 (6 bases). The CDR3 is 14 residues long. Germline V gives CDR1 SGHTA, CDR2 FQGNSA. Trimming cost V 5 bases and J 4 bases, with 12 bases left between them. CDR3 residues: CASSPGQRYNEQFF. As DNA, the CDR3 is TGTGCCAGCAGCCCAGGACAGAGATACAATGAGCAGTTCTTC.

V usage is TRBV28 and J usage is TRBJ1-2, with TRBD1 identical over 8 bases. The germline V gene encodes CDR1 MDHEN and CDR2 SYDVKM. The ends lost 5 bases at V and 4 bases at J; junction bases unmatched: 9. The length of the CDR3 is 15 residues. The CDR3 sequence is CASSPPAGGGYGYTF. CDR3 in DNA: TGTGCCAGCAGTCCTCCGGCAGGGGGCGGCTATGGCTACACCTTC.

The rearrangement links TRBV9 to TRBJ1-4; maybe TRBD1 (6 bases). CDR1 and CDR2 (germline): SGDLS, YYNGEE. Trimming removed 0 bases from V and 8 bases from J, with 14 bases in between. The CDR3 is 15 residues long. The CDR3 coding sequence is TGTGCCAGCAGCGTAGCACCAGGGGATGGGGAAAAACTGTTTTTT. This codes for CASSVAPGDGEKLFF.

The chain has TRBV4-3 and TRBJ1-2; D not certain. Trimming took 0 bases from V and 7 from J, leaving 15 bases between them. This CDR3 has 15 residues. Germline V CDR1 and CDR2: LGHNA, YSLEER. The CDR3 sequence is CASSQDGAAASGYTF. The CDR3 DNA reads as TGCGCCAGCAGCCAAGATGGCGCGGCAGCCTCTGGCTACACCTTC.

Written as DNA, the CDR3 is TGTGCCAGCAGTGAACTCGGACAGGGGGCGGGCGAGCAGTACTTC. It specifies CASSELGQGAGEQYF. The V and J genes are TRBV6-1 and TRBJ2-7; 11 nucleotides agree with TRBD1. The J segment lost 6 bases and the V segment lost 2 bases, leaving 6 bases of the junction unmatched. CDR1 and CDR2 from the germline V gene are MNHNS and SASEGT. The CDR3 covers 15 residues.

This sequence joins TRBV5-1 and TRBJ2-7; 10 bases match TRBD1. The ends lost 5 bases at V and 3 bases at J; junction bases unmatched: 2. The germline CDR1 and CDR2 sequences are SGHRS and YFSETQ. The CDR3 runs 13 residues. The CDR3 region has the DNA TGCGCCAGCAGAGGACAGGGGGTCTACGAGCAGTACTTC. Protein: CASRGQGVYEQYF.

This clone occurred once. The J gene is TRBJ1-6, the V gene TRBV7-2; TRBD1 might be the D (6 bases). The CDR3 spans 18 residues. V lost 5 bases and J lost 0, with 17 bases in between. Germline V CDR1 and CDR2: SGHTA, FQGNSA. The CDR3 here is CASSPDRKFSSYNSPLHF. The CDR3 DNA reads TGTGCCAGCAGCCCCGACAGGAAGTTTAGCTCCTATAATTCACCCCTCCACTTT.

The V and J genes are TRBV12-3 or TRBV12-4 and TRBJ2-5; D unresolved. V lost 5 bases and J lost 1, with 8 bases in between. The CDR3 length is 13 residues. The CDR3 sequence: CASSTRIQETQYF. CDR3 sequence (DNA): TGTGCCAGCAGTACGAGGATCCAAGAGACCCAGTACTTC.

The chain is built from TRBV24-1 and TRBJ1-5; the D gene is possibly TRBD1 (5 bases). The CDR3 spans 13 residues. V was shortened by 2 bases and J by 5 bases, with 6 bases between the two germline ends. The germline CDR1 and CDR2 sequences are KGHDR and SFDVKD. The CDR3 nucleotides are TGTGCCACCAGTGATTGGGGGGATCAGCCCCAGCATTTT. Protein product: CATSDWGDQPQHF.

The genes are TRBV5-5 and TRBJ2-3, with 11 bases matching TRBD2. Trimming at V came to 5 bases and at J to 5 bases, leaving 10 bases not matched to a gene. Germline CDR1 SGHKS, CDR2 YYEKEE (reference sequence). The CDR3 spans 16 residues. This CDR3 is CASRPPGLADLDTQYF. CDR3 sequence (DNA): TGTGCCAGCAGGCCACCGGGACTAGCGGACTTAGATACGCAGTATTTT.

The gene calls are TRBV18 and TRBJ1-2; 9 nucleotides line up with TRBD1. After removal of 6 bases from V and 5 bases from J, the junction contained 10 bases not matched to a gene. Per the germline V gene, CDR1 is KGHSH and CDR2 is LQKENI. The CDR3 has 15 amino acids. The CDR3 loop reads CASSLGQGLRYGYTF. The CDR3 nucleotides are TGTGCCAGCTCTCTAGGACAGGGGCTACGGTATGGCTACACCTTC.

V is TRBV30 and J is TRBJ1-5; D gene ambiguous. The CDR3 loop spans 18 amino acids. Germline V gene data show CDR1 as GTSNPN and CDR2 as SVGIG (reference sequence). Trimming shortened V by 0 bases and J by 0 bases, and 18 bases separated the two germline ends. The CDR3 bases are TGTGCCTGGAGTGTACGTGTGGGAGTGACTCTTAGCAATCAGCCCCAGCATTTT. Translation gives CAWSVRVGVTLSNQPQHF.

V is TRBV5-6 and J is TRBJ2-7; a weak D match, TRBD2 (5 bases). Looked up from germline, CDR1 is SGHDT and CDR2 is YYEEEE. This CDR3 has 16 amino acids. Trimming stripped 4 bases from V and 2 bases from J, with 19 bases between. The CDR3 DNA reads TGTGCCAGCAGCACACGGACTCTCTTTGCCCCCTACGAGCAGTACTTC. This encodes CASSTRTLFAPYEQYF.

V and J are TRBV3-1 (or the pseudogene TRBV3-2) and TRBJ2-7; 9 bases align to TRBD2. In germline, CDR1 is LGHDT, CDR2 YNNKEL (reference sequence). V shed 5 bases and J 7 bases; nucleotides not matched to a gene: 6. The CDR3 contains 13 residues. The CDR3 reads CASSYTGLAEQYF. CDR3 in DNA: TGTGCCAGCAGCTATACGGGACTAGCAGAGCAGTACTTC.

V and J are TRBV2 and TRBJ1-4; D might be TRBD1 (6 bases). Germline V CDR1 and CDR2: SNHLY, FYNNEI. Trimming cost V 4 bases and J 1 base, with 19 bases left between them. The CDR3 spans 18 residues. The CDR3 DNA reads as TGTGCCAGCAGTGGGCAACGTGCGGGGGGCAAAACTAATGAAAAACTGTTTTTT. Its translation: CASSGQRAGGKTNEKLFF.

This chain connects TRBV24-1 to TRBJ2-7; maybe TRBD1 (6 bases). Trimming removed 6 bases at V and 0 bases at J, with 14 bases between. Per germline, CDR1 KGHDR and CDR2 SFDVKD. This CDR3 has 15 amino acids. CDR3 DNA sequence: TGTGCCACCAGTCCGAAGACAGGTCCCTCCTACGAGCAGTACTTC. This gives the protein CATSPKTGPSYEQYF.

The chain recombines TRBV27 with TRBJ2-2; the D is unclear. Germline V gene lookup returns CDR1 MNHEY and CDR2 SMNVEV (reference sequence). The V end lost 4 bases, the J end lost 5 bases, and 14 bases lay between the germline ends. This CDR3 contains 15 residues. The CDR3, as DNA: TGTGCCAGCAGTTCACCGGTCGAGTCTACCGGGGAGCTGTTTTTT. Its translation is CASSSPVESTGELFF.

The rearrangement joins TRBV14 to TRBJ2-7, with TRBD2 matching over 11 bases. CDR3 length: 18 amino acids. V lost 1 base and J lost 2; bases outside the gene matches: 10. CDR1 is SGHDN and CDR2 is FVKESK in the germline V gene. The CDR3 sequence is CASSQGLAGGFKTYEQYF. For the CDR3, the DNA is TGTGCCAGCAGCCAAGGTCTAGCGGGGGGTTTTAAAACCTACGAGCAGTACTTC. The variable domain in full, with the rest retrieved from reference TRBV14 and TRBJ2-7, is EAGVTQFPSHSVIEKGQTVTLRCDPISGHDNLYWYRRVMGKEIKFLLHFVKESKQDESGMPNNRFLAERTGGTYSTLKVQPAELEDSGVYFCASSQGLAGGFKTYEQYFGPGTRLTVT.

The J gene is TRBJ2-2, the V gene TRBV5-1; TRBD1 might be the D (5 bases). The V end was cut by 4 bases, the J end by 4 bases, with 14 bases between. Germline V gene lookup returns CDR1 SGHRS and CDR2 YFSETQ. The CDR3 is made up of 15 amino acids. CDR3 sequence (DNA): TGCGCCAGCAGCGACCCTGGGCAGGGCACCGGGGAGCTGTTTTTT. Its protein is CASSDPGQGTGELFF.

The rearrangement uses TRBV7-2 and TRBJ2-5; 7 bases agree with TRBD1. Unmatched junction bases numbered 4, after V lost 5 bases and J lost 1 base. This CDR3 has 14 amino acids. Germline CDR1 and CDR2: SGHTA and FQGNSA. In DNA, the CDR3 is TGTGCCAGCAGCGCCCGACAGGGCCAAGAGACCCAGTACTTC. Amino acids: CASSARQGQETQYF.